The entry below describes one T cell receptor beta chain. Here immunoSEQ multiplex PCR was the method, and the copy in TCRdb shows in-frame clones only, minus some. The profile shows 2 million to 2.5 million clones, 95% of them singletons. The entry originates in a study of shared clonotypes between healthy human individuals. Background on the study: Per donor, CD8 memory used one plate, CD8 naive used two, CD4 memory used three and CD4 naive used three.

Germline V CDR1 and CDR2: MNHNS, SASEGT. The V end was cut by 6 bases, the J end by 4 bases, with 13 bases between. This CDR3 region has 15 residues. Input material: naive CD4+ T cells sorted from blood. Subset meaning: CD45RA+ positively selected. This TCR came from a man aged 18 to 30 in good health. The chain is built from TRBV6-1 and TRBJ2-6; D is undetermined. The DNA for the CDR3 is TGTGCCAGCAGGAATGGGTTCGCGGGGGCCAACGTCCTGACTTTC. Its protein is CASRNGFAGANVLTF.